These T cell receptor beta chains were read from a single sample in a study of shared clonotypes between healthy human individuals. Sequenced by immunoSEQ multiplex PCR; TCRdb stores in-frame clones only, minus some. The sample lists about 2.3 million clones, 80% to 95% seen once, with approximately 0.4% in the top ten. Sequencing used naive CD4+ T cells from PBMCs. These receptors came from a man aged 18 to 30 in good health. Some clones in this sample may be carry-over from other donors' samples. Each CDR3 is given with its conserved first and last residue. The order of the fields is D gene, J gene, clone size, V gene, CDR3 DNA, CDR3 protein. A D gene is named only where the DNA matches it firmly. Clone size is not always given. Where it is, it says once, few, many or a class for expanded clones.

d_gene: NA; j_gene: TRBJ2-4; abundance: NA; v_gene: TRBV7-3; CDR3nt: TGTGCCAGCAGCTTAGTATCGGGACCGGCCAAAAACATTCAGTACTTC; CDR3aa: CASSLVSGPAKNIQYF
d_gene: TRBD1; j_gene: TRBJ2-1; abundance: NA; v_gene: TRBV18; CDR3nt: TGTGCCAGCTCACCATTCTGGACAGGGTCCTACAATGAGCAGTTCTTC; CDR3aa: CASSPFWTGSYNEQFF
d_gene: NA; j_gene: TRBJ2-7; abundance: once; v_gene: TRBV5-1; CDR3nt: TGCGCCAGCAGCTCCCACAGGACGGACAGGCGGGGGGAGCAGTACTTC; CDR3aa: CASSSHRTDRRGEQYF
d_gene: TRBD1; j_gene: TRBJ1-1; abundance: NA; v_gene: TRBV5-1; CDR3nt: TGCGCCAGCAGCTCCGTCCCGGGACAGGGATTGAACACTGAAGCTTTCTTT; CDR3aa: CASSSVPGQGLNTEAFF
d_gene: NA; j_gene: TRBJ1-2; abundance: NA; v_gene: TRBV28; CDR3nt: TGTGCCAGCAGTTATGGCGGAGTCCGTGGCTACACCTTC; CDR3aa: CASSYGGVRGYTF
d_gene: TRBD2; j_gene: TRBJ2-5; abundance: NA; v_gene: TRBV30; CDR3nt: TGTGCCTGGAGAAGGGGAGGGGCGAGTTGGGAGACCCAGTACTTC; CDR3aa: CAWRRGGASWETQYF
d_gene: TRBD1; j_gene: TRBJ2-2; abundance: once; v_gene: TRBV6-5; CDR3nt: TGTGCCAGCATGACAGGGGGGACCGGGGAGCTGTTTTTT; CDR3aa: CASMTGGTGELFF
d_gene: TRBD1; j_gene: TRBJ1-1; abundance: NA; v_gene: TRBV27; CDR3nt: TGTGCCAGCAGTCCTGGACAGGGGCGGGGCACTGAAGCTTTCTTT; CDR3aa: CASSPGQGRGTEAFF
d_gene: NA; j_gene: TRBJ1-5; abundance: NA; v_gene: TRBV6-5; CDR3nt: TGTGCCAGCAGTGCCGGTATAGGCAGACGAGAGCCCCAGCATTTT; CDR3aa: CASSAGIGRREPQHF
d_gene: NA; j_gene: TRBJ2-5; abundance: NA; v_gene: TRBV5-1; CDR3nt: TGCGCCAGCAGCACAGGAGGGCGGTGGGAAGAGACCCAGTACTTC; CDR3aa: CASSTGGRWEETQYF
d_gene: TRBD1; j_gene: TRBJ1-5; abundance: NA; v_gene: TRBV19; CDR3nt: TGTGCCAGTAGACCGCAGGGGACAGTTTCGAATCAGCCCCAGCATTTT; CDR3aa: CASRPQGTVSNQPQHF
d_gene: NA; j_gene: TRBJ2-7; abundance: NA; v_gene: TRBV6-1; CDR3nt: TGTGCCAGCAGTCCATGGACTGGATACTACGAGCAGTACTTC; CDR3aa: CASSPWTGYYEQYF
d_gene: NA; j_gene: TRBJ1-1; abundance: NA; v_gene: TRBV28; CDR3nt: TGTGCCAGCAGTTCCCGTTCTGAAGCTTTCTTT; CDR3aa: CASSSRSEAFF
d_gene: TRBD1; j_gene: TRBJ2-5; abundance: NA; v_gene: TRBV5-1; CDR3nt: TGCGCCAGCAGCCAGGGACAGCACCAAGAGACCCAGTACTTC; CDR3aa: CASSQGQHQETQYF
d_gene: TRBD1; j_gene: TRBJ1-1; abundance: NA; v_gene: TRBV6-1; CDR3nt: TGTGCCAGCAGTCAAGAGGGGACAGCGAACACTGAAGCTTTCTTT; CDR3aa: CASSQEGTANTEAFF
d_gene: NA; j_gene: TRBJ2-1; abundance: NA; v_gene: TRBV7-3; CDR3nt: TGTGCCAGCAGCCAATACAGGGAATCCTACAATGAGCAGTTCTTC; CDR3aa: CASSQYRESYNEQFF
d_gene: NA; j_gene: TRBJ2-7; abundance: NA; v_gene: TRBV10-3; CDR3nt: TGTGCCATCAGCCAATCCTACGAGCAGTACTTC; CDR3aa: CAISQSYEQYF
d_gene: TRBD2; j_gene: TRBJ2-7; abundance: NA; v_gene: TRBV28; CDR3nt: TGTGCCAGCAGTTGGGGACTAGCGGGTATAGGCTCCTACGAGCAGTACTTC; CDR3aa: CASSWGLAGIGSYEQYF
d_gene: TRBD1; j_gene: TRBJ2-3; abundance: NA; v_gene: TRBV6-5; CDR3nt: TGTGCCAGCAGGGGACAGGGGGGGATAGATACGCAGTATTTT; CDR3aa: CASRGQGGIDTQYF
d_gene: TRBD2; j_gene: TRBJ2-3; abundance: NA; v_gene: TRBV6-1; CDR3nt: TGTGCCAGCAGTGAAATGAGTAGCGGGAGCCCTGGAGATACGCAGTATTTT; CDR3aa: CASSEMSSGSPGDTQYF
d_gene: NA; j_gene: TRBJ2-7; abundance: NA; v_gene: TRBV6-5; CDR3nt: TGTGCCAGCAGCCCGACAGGTCCCTACGAGCAGTACTTC; CDR3aa: CASSPTGPYEQYF
d_gene: NA; j_gene: TRBJ2-3; abundance: NA; v_gene: TRBV5-1; CDR3nt: TGCGCCAGCAGGGCTAGTTTGGCGGGCACAGATACGCAGTATTTT; CDR3aa: CASRASLAGTDTQYF
d_gene: NA; j_gene: TRBJ1-2; abundance: NA; v_gene: TRBV20-1; CDR3nt: TGCAGCCCCGGCTCCAGTCGTGGCTACACCTTC; CDR3aa: CSPGSSRGYTF
d_gene: TRBD2; j_gene: TRBJ2-5; abundance: NA; v_gene: TRBV9; CDR3nt: TGTGCCAGCAGCGTAGGGACTAGTGGGGTGGTGGGGGACCAGTACTTC; CDR3aa: CASSVGTSGVVGDQYF
d_gene: NA; j_gene: TRBJ2-5; abundance: NA; v_gene: TRBV7-9; CDR3nt: TGTGCCAGCAGCTTAGGAGGGAGAGTGGAGACCCAGTACTTC; CDR3aa: CASSLGGRVETQYF
d_gene: NA; j_gene: TRBJ2-1; abundance: NA; v_gene: TRBV19; CDR3nt: TGTGCCAGTAGTAAGAATGAGCAGTTCTTC; CDR3aa: CASSKNEQFF
d_gene: NA; j_gene: TRBJ2-3; abundance: NA; v_gene: TRBV9; CDR3nt: TGTGCCAGCAGCGTAGGACAATTAACAGATACGCAGTATTTT; CDR3aa: CASSVGQLTDTQYF
d_gene: TRBD1; j_gene: TRBJ2-5; abundance: NA; v_gene: TRBV30; CDR3nt: TGTGCCTGGAGGAAAGGGACAGGGGGGCAAGAGACCCAGTACTTC; CDR3aa: CAWRKGTGGQETQYF
d_gene: NA; j_gene: TRBJ1-4; abundance: NA; v_gene: TRBV20-1; CDR3nt: TGCAGTGCTAACTACATGGAAAAACTGTTTTTT; CDR3aa: CSANYMEKLFF
d_gene: TRBD2; j_gene: TRBJ2-1; abundance: NA; v_gene: TRBV4-3; CDR3nt: TGCGCCAGCAGCCAAGTAATGGGACTAGCATACAATGAGCAGTTCTTC; CDR3aa: CASSQVMGLAYNEQFF
d_gene: TRBD1; j_gene: TRBJ2-3; abundance: once; v_gene: TRBV29-1; CDR3nt: TGCAGCGTGGGACAGGTCTCTAGCACAGATACGCAGTATTTT; CDR3aa: CSVGQVSSTDTQYF
d_gene: TRBD1; j_gene: TRBJ2-7; abundance: NA; v_gene: TRBV29-1; CDR3nt: TGCAGCGTGCTGGACAGGGATCCCTACGAGCAGTACTTC; CDR3aa: CSVLDRDPYEQYF
d_gene: TRBD1; j_gene: TRBJ1-1; abundance: NA; v_gene: TRBV5-1; CDR3nt: TGCGCCAGCAGCAAGGGACAGGGGGGAACTGAAGCTTTCTTT; CDR3aa: CASSKGQGGTEAFF
d_gene: TRBD1; j_gene: TRBJ2-7; abundance: once; v_gene: TRBV11-2; CDR3nt: TGTGCCAGCAGCGCCCTACAGGGGGCGGGTTACGAGCAGTACTTC; CDR3aa: CASSALQGAGYEQYF
d_gene: TRBD2; j_gene: TRBJ2-1; abundance: NA; v_gene: TRBV5-1; CDR3nt: TGCGCCAGCAGCTTGTTGCAGCGGGAGCCCAGGAATGAGCAGTTCTTC; CDR3aa: CASSLLQREPRNEQFF